Listed below are T cell receptor beta chains from one sample, sequenced in a study of T cells in localized non-small cell lung cancer. Measured with immunoSEQ multiplex PCR; TCRdb has only the in-frame clones, and not every one. The table has 29,000 or so clones, around nine tenths seen once. Sample: peripheral blood, taken before any cancer treatment. All receptors come from a female donor aged 60 or older with stage III squamous cell lung carcinoma. Both conserved end residues are part of each CDR3. D genes are given only for firm matches. Not all rows give a size; the values are once, few, many and, for expanded clones, a class.

TRBJ2-3 TRBD1 TRBV28 NA TGTGCCAGCAGCCTTCCCGGGGCAGGGGGAGGCACAGATACGCAGTATTTT CASSLPGAGGGTDTQYF
TRBJ2-7 NA TRBV6-4 NA TGTGCCAGCCTCCTCCGGGACCGGATGGACGAGCAGTACTTC CASLLRDRMDEQYF
TRBJ2-7 NA TRBV28 NA TGTGCCAGCAGTTTATCATTGAGAGGCGGGGGCGGAGGGTCCTACGAGCAGTACTTC CASSLSLRGGGGGSYEQYF
TRBJ2-5 NA TRBV15 NA TGTGCCACCAGCCGTGGTTATTCGGAGACCCAGTACTTC CATSRGYSETQYF
TRBJ1-2 TRBD1 TRBV10-2 NA TGCGCCAGCAGAATTGGGCCGGGACAGTCCTATGGCTACACCTTC CASRIGPGQSYGYTF
TRBJ1-1 NA TRBV29-1 NA TGCAGCGTTAGCGACAGGGAAGCTTTCTTT CSVSDREAFF
TRBJ1-5 NA TRBV9 once TGTGCCAGCAGCGTAGGGGTTTCTAGCAATCAGCCCCAGCATTTT CASSVGVSSNQPQHF
TRBJ2-2 NA TRBV6-6 NA TGTGCCAGCATCTATGACGGACGGACCGGGGAGCTGTTTTTT CASIYDGRTGELFF
TRBJ2-7 NA TRBV5-1 NA TGCGCCAGCAGCTTGACCGGCGGATATCCCCGCTACGAGCAGTACTTC CASSLTGGYPRYEQYF
TRBJ1-5 NA TRBV7-2 NA TGTGCCAGCAGCTTAGGGGGGGCTCAGCCCCAGCATTTT CASSLGGAQPQHF
TRBJ2-3 NA TRBV13 NA TGTGCCAGCAGCTTAGCTAGGGAACGTAGCACAGATACGCAGTATTTT CASSLARERSTDTQYF
TRBJ2-7 NA TRBV4-1 few TGCGCCAGCAGCCAAGGAAGTGGGGGGCCAAGGGACGAGCAGTACTTC CASSQGSGGPRDEQYF
TRBJ2-5 NA TRBV5-1 once TGCGCCAGCAGCTTGCGGCAGGGAGGGGGTCAAGAGACCCAGTACTTC CASSLRQGGGQETQYF
TRBJ2-7 NA TRBV10-3 NA TGTGCCATCGGAGACAGCCTTTCCTACGAGCAGTACTTC CAIGDSLSYEQYF
TRBJ2-7 NA TRBV2 NA TGTGCCAGCCTGGACTATTCCCCGGACGAGCAGTACTTC CASLDYSPDEQYF
TRBJ1-1 NA TRBV5-6 once TGTGCCAGCAGCCTAGGACAGTACACTGAAGCTTTCTTT CASSLGQYTEAFF
TRBJ2-7 NA TRBV19 once TGTGCCAGTAGTTCTCCTTCCCGAGAAGGTGGCTACGAGCAGTACTTC CASSSPSREGGYEQYF
TRBJ1-5 TRBD1 TRBV30 few TGTGCCTGGACAGGGGGCGGGAGTTATCAGCCCCAGCATTTT CAWTGGGSYQPQHF
TRBJ1-1 NA TRBV7-9 NA TGTGCCAGCAGCTTAGCTGGACTTCAATCTGAAGCTTTCTTT CASSLAGLQSEAFF
TRBJ2-7 NA TRBV11-3 NA TGTGCCAGCAGCACCCGTGGCCTAACAGAGCAGTACTTC CASSTRGLTEQYF
TRBJ1-2 NA TRBV28 NA TGTGCCAGCAGTTTAGCCCGGGGTTTAGTAGGTGGCTACACCTTC CASSLARGLVGGYTF
TRBJ1-5 TRBD1 TRBV2 NA TGTGCCAGCAGTGCTCTTAGGGACAGCGCGAATCAGCCCCAGCATTTT CASSALRDSANQPQHF
TRBJ2-7 NA TRBV11-2 NA TGTGCCAGCAGCTCAGCCTACGAGCAGTACTTC CASSSAYEQYF
TRBJ2-4 NA TRBV19 NA TGTGCCAGTAGTTCCGGACAAGGGATCGGCGCCAAAAACATTCAGTACTTC CASSSGQGIGAKNIQYF
TRBJ2-1 NA TRBV29-1 NA TGCAGCGTCCACAAGGGATCCTACAATGAGCAGTTCTTC CSVHKGSYNEQFF
TRBJ1-1 NA TRBV7-8 NA TGTGCCAGCAGCTTGGAACGACATAAGGGGGCTTTCTTT CASSLERHKGAFF
TRBJ1-1 NA TRBV4-3 once TGCGCCAGCAGCCAGGGTGCCAATGGAGGCACTGAAGCTTTCTTT CASSQGANGGTEAFF
TRBJ2-7 NA TRBV6-5 NA TGTGCCACCAGGCCCCGTTTCAGCTCCTACGAGCAGTACTTC CATRPRFSSYEQYF
TRBJ2-1 NA TRBV5-5 NA TGTGCCAGCAGCCCGGACAGAAGGGAGTTCTTC CASSPDRREFF
TRBJ1-1 TRBD1 TRBV30 NA TGTGCCTGGGGAGCGCCGGACAGGAGGACCTCTGAAGCTTTCTTT CAWGAPDRRTSEAFF
TRBJ1-2 NA TRBV27 NA TGTGCCAGCAGTTTTGGTTATACAGGCCGAAACTATGGCTACACCTTC CASSFGYTGRNYGYTF
TRBJ1-1 TRBD1 TRBV6-5 NA TGTGCCAGCAGCCAGATACAGGGGGCGGCGACTGAAGCTTTCTTT CASSQIQGAATEAFF
TRBJ1-5 NA TRBV5-4 NA TGTGCCAGCAGCTTGGGTAACGGGGGTAATCAGCCCCAGCATTTT CASSLGNGGNQPQHF
TRBJ2-6 TRBD2 TRBV5-4 few TGTGCCAGCAGGGGGGAGCGGGGACGCTCTGGGGCCAACGTCCTGACTTTC CASRGERGRSGANVLTF
TRBJ1-4 TRBD1 TRBV10-2 NA TGCGCCAGCAGAGCAACAGGGGGAGAAAAACTGTTTTTT CASRATGGEKLFF
TRBJ1-6 NA TRBV27 NA TGTGCCAGCAGTTTAAATAATTCACCCCTCCACTTT CASSLNNSPLHF
TRBJ2-5 TRBD2 TRBV5-4 NA TGTGCCAGCAGCTCAGATAGCGGGAGGGGACAAGAGACCCAGTACTTC CASSSDSGRGQETQYF
TRBJ1-2 NA TRBV5-8 NA TGTGCCAGCAGCTTGGCTATTAACTATGGCTACACCTTC CASSLAINYGYTF
TRBJ1-1 NA TRBV6-5 NA TGTGCCAGCAGTTACTTGCGGGAAGACACTGAAGCTTTCTTT CASSYLREDTEAFF
TRBJ2-2 TRBD1 TRBV28 NA TGTGCCAGCACGGACAGGGGGCCCCCGAACACCGGGGAGCTGTTTTTT CASTDRGPPNTGELFF
TRBJ2-5 TRBD2 TRBV4-1 NA TGCGCCAGCAGCCAAGTTTTGTCTAGCGGGGGCCGAGGGGAGACCCAGTACTTC CASSQVLSSGGRGETQYF
TRBJ2-3 TRBD2 TRBV11-2 NA TGTGCCAGCAGCTTCGCCGGGACTAGGGGCACAGATACGCAGTATTTT CASSFAGTRGTDTQYF